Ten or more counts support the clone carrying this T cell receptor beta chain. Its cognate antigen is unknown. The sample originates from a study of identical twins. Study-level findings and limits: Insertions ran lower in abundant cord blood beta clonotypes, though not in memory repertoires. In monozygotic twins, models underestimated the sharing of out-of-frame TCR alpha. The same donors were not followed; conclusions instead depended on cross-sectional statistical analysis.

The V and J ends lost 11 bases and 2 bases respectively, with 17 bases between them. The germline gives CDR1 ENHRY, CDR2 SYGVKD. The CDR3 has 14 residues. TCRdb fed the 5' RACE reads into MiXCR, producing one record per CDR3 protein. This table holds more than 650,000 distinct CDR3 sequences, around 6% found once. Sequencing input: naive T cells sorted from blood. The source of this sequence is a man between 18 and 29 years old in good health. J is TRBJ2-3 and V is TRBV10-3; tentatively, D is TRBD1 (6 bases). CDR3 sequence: CAAKTTGLTDTQYF. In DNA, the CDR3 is TGTGCCGCCAAGACTACAGGGCTCACAGATACGCAGTATTTT.